Shown below are 28 T cell receptor beta chains from a single sample sequenced in a study of spatial heterogeneity in lung cancer. TCRdb reprocessed the 5' RACE reads via MiXCR and lists one record per CDR3 protein. This table has tens of thousands of distinct CDR3 sequences, 5% to 6.5% appearing once. Time point described: sample taken at primary tumor resection. The sequenced sample was PBMCs, obtained at surgery. Receptors originate from a female donor with early-stage non-small cell lung cancer.

This clonotype was recorded many times. CDR3 region: CASNDPNSPLHF. DNA for the CDR3: TGTGCCAGCAACGACCCGAATTCACCCCTCCACTTT. V is TRBV7-2 and J is TRBJ1-6; the D is unclear. The CDR3 runs 12 residues. V shed 7 bases and J shed 7 bases, with 8 bases lying between them. Germline V CDR1 and CDR2: SGHTA, FQGNSA.

The genes are TRBV20-1 and TRBJ1-2; 11 bases align to TRBD1. The CDR3 has 13 residues. V dropped 3 bases and J dropped 6; count of bases not matched to a gene: 3. CDR1 and CDR2 (germline): DFQATT, SNEGSKA (reference sequence). Written as DNA, the CDR3 is TGCAGTGCTAGCCCGGGACAGGGGGATGGCTACACCTTC. Protein product: CSASPGQGDGYTF.

Worth noting for this clonotype: A read error may explain this, as a much larger clone is one base away. Since the CDR3 does not end with the conserved phenylalanine or tryptophan, this likely comes from a read error. V usage is TRBV24-1 and J usage is TRBJ2-1; 10 nucleotides agree with TRBD1. J gave up 7 bases and V 3 bases, and 5 bases lay outside the gene matches. CDR1 and CDR2 (germline): KGHDR, SFDVKD. The CDR3 covers 15 residues. The CDR3 bases are TGTGCCACCAGTGATCCGGGACAGGGGAAGAATGAGCAGTTCTAC. Translation gives CATSDPGQGKNEQFY.

This clonotype was counted a few times. V is TRBV10-3 and J is TRBJ1-3; 8 bases agree with TRBD1. V was pared by 6 bases and J by 4 bases, with 2 bases of the junction left unmatched. This CDR3 spans 13 amino acids. The germline CDR1 and CDR2 sequences are ENHRY and SYGVKD. The CDR3 loop is CAIRTGAGNTIYF. Here the CDR3 DNA reads TGTGCCATCAGGACAGGGGCCGGAAACACCATATATTTT.

This clonotype was seen repeatedly, ten times or more. V and J are TRBV6-6 and TRBJ1-1; no firm D call. Germline-derived CDR1 and CDR2 are MNHNY and SVGAGI (reference sequence). The CDR3 spans 19 residues. V lost 3 bases, J lost 5 bases, and 28 bases lay in between. CDR3 DNA sequence: TGTGCCAGCAGTTATATGAGTTTTTCACAGAGGAAAGGAAGGACTGAAGCTTTCTTT. It is translated as CASSYMSFSQRKGRTEAFF.

This clonotype has only a few counts. The J gene is TRBJ1-4, the V gene TRBV7-9, with TRBD1 as a possible D gene (5 bases). The ends were cut back, 5 bases at V and 3 bases at J, with 7 bases in the middle. The CDR3 extends over 13 amino acids. The germline V gene encodes CDR1 SEHNR and CDR2 FQNEAQ (reference sequence). CDR3 residues: CASSPGPNEKLFF. The CDR3 DNA is TGTGCCAGCAGCCCAGGGCCTAATGAAAAACTGTTTTTT.

This clonotype occurred a few times. The chain employs TRBV29-1 and TRBJ2-7, with 7 positions matching TRBD1. Germline CDR1 and CDR2: SQVTM and ANQGSEA. The CDR3 is 13 residues long. Germline trimming cut 0 bases from V and 9 bases from J; bases unmatched to any gene: 8. In nucleotides, the CDR3 is TGCAGCGTTGAAGAGACAGGGAAAGGTTGGCAGTACTTC. Its protein product is CSVEETGKGWQYF.

The rearrangement joins TRBV9 to TRBJ2-3; TRBD1 is a possible D gene (5 bases). The CDR3 is 14 amino acids. V was pared by 1 base and J by 4 bases, with 10 bases between. The germline V gene has CDR1 SGDLS and CDR2 YYNGEE. The CDR3 spells CASSVQGSPDTQYF. CDR3 sequence (DNA): TGTGCCAGCAGCGTACAGGGATCCCCAGATACGCAGTATTTT.

This clonotype was seen many times. The chain couples TRBV9 to TRBJ2-3; D is tentatively TRBD1 or TRBD2 (6 bases each). Trimming removed 4 bases at V and 2 bases at J, with 17 bases between. Germline V gene lookup returns CDR1 SGDLS and CDR2 YYNGEE. The CDR3 length is 16 residues. CDR3 nucleotide sequence: TGTGCCAGCAGCCCCCTGTGGGGGGCGGTCACAGATACGCAGTATTTT. Its protein is CASSPLWGAVTDTQYF.

This clonotype was detected ten times or more. This rearrangement joins TRBV20-1 to TRBJ1-5, with unresolved D. Trimming took 3 bases from V and 0 from J, leaving 6 bases between them. The CDR3 has 13 residues. Germline V gene data show CDR1 as DFQATT and CDR2 as SNEGSKA (reference sequence). The CDR3 DNA reads TGCAGTGCTAGGAGGACTAGCAATCAGCCCCAGCATTTT. It is translated as CSARRTSNQPQHF.

There are many counts of this clonotype. The V gene is TRBV9, the J gene TRBJ2-1; 7 bases agree with TRBD2. This CDR3 has 15 amino acids. Trimming took 0 bases from V and 3 from J; bases not matched to a gene: 3. In germline, CDR1 is SGDLS, CDR2 YYNGEE. CDR3 amino acids: CASSVGRGYYNEQFF. DNA for the CDR3: TGTGCCAGCAGCGTAGGGCGGGGGTACTACAATGAGCAGTTCTTC.

As concerns this clonotype: This could be a read error, since a much larger clone is one nucleotide away. The rearrangement uses TRBV27 and TRBJ2-7; D is tentatively TRBD1 or TRBD2 (5 bases each). Per germline, CDR1 MNHEY and CDR2 SMNVEV (reference sequence). With 6 bases removed from V and 8 bases from J, the gap between germline ends came to 20 bases. The CDR3 runs 14 residues. The CDR3 is CASRGVKDGIQQYF. Written as DNA, the CDR3 is TGTGCCAGCAGGGGGGTTAAGGACGGTATTCAGCAGTACTTC.

The chain joins TRBV6-5 to TRBJ2-1, with 10 bases lining up with TRBD2. The length of the CDR3 is 17 residues. V gave up 5 bases and J gave up 2 bases; unmatched junction bases: 9. From germline, CDR1 is MNHEY and CDR2 SVGAGI. CDR3 region: CASSGKGLAKAYNEQFF. The CDR3 nucleotides read TGTGCCAGCAGTGGGAAGGGACTAGCGAAAGCCTACAATGAGCAGTTCTTC.

This clonotype showed up many times. J is TRBJ2-1 and V is TRBV7-3, with D possibly being TRBD1 (6 bases). Germline V CDR1 and CDR2: SGHTA, FQGTGA. V lost 5 bases to trimming and J lost 8 bases, with 19 bases between them. This CDR3 is built from 15 residues. The CDR3 nucleotides are TGTGCCAGCAGCCGGGGACAAAGTTTGGACGATGAGCAGTTCTTC. Residues: CASSRGQSLDDEQFF.

This clonotype was seen at least ten times. This sequence joins TRBV3-1 and TRBJ1-2; D is ambiguous. V dropped 1 base and J dropped 8 bases, with 11 bases sitting between them. The CDR3 has 13 residues. Germline CDR1 and CDR2: LGHDT and YNNKEL (reference sequence). The CDR3 sequence: CASSQVGAGGYTF. DNA for the CDR3: TGTGCCAGCAGCCAAGTGGGAGCGGGCGGCTACACCTTC.

Ten or more counts support this clonotype. V is TRBV9 and J is TRBJ1-3, with D hard to call. Looked up from germline, CDR1 is SGDLS and CDR2 is YYNGEE. Between the trimmed V and J ends, which lost 0 bases and 0 bases, there was a span of 7 bases. This CDR3 is built from 15 residues. The DNA for the CDR3 is TGTGCCAGCAGCGTAGGCGGGTTCTCTGGAAACACCATATATTTT. Translating it yields CASSVGGFSGNTIYF.

In its sample, this clonotype was seen many times. The chain recombines TRBV5-1 with TRBJ1-5; no reliable D call. CDR3 size: 13 residues. The V gene lost 0 bases and the J gene lost 0 bases, with 1 base spanning the gap. CDR1 is SGHRS and CDR2 is YFSETQ in the germline V gene. The DNA of the CDR3 is TGCGCCAGCAGCTTGGATAGCAATCAGCCCCAGCATTTT. Translation: CASSLDSNQPQHF.

This clonotype was found a few times. This chain uses TRBV5-1 with TRBJ2-5, with 13 bases lining up with TRBD2. CDR3 length: 16 residues. CDR1 and CDR2 from the germline V gene are SGHRS and YFSETQ. J lost 5 bases, V lost 2 bases, and 6 bases had no gene match. The CDR3 region is CASSFTRTSGGETQYF. The CDR3, as DNA: TGCGCCAGCAGCTTTACTAGGACTAGCGGGGGTGAGACCCAGTACTTC.

This clonotype has at least ten counts. This rearrangement joins TRBV11-2 to TRBJ2-5, with TRBD1 identical over 8 bases. V trimming: 6 bases; J trimming: 4 bases; junction bases outside the gene matches: 7. Germline lookup yields CDR1 SGHAT and CDR2 FQNNGV. CDR3 size: 14 residues. DNA for the CDR3: TGTGCCAGCAGACGTATCAGGGGGCGAGAGACCCAGTACTTC. It codes for CASRRIRGRETQYF.

This clonotype was recorded many times. The chain has TRBV19 and TRBJ2-3; D is possibly TRBD2 (5 bases). CDR1 LNHDA and CDR2 SQIVND come from the germline V gene (reference sequence). V was cut by 5 bases and J by 4 bases, with 10 bases left in between. This CDR3 spans 13 amino acids. The CDR3 spells CASSFLRADTQYF. The CDR3 coding sequence is TGTGCCAGTAGTTTTCTGAGGGCAGATACGCAGTATTTT.

In its sample, this clonotype was seen many times. The rearrangement joins TRBV2 to TRBJ1-6; maybe TRBD1 (5 bases). Per the germline V gene, CDR1 is SNHLY and CDR2 is FYNNEI. This CDR3 has 17 residues. Trimming pared 3 bases from V and 0 bases from J, leaving 12 bases between. CDR3 residues: CASSDRRGSSYNSPLHF. The CDR3 nucleotides read TGTGCCAGCAGTGATAGACGGGGGAGCTCCTATAATTCACCCCTCCACTTT.

This clonotype was recorded at least ten times. The chain combines TRBV24-1 with TRBJ2-5, with a possible D match to TRBD2 (6 bases). CDR3 length: 16 amino acids. With 2 bases removed from V and 2 bases from J, the gap between germline ends came to 14 bases. In germline, CDR1 is KGHDR, CDR2 SFDVKD. In DNA, the CDR3 is TGTGCCACCAGTGATTCCCGGGAGAGAGGTCAAGAGACCCAGTACTTC. It translates to CATSDSRERGQETQYF.

At least ten counts were recorded for this clonotype. The rearrangement links TRBV12-5 to TRBJ2-7, with D maybe TRBD1 (5 bases). The germline CDR1 and CDR2 sequences are LGHNT and FRNRAP. This CDR3 region has 16 residues. Trimming stripped 2 bases from V and 0 bases from J, with 14 bases between. CDR3 coding DNA: TGTGCTAGTGGTTTGATCTCGACAGCTAACTCCTACGAGCAGTACTTC. Amino acid sequence: CASGLISTANSYEQYF.

This clonotype was seen many times. The V call is TRBV6-5, the J call TRBJ2-7; 9 bases agree with TRBD2. V was clipped by 3 bases and J by 6 bases; unmatched bases: 6. This CDR3 region has 14 residues. Germline V gene sequence: CDR1 MNHEY, CDR2 SVGAGI. CDR3 DNA sequence: TGTGCCAGCAGTTATAGAGCGGGGGGTAGCGAGCAGTACTTC. Translated, it gives CASSYRAGGSEQYF.

This clonotype was counted ten times or more. CDR3 region: CASSKDGTGELFF. As DNA, the CDR3 is TGTGCCAGCTCGAAGGACGGAACCGGGGAGCTGTTTTTT. This chain connects TRBV18 to TRBJ2-2; D uncertain. Germline V gene data show CDR1 as KGHSH and CDR2 as LQKENI. Trimming left V 6 bases short and J 5 bases short, with 10 bases between. The CDR3 spans 13 residues.

This clonotype was seen ten or more times. The chain is built from TRBV29-1 and TRBJ2-5; tentatively, D is TRBD2 (7 bases). Trimming shortened V by 3 bases and J by 5 bases, and 19 bases separated the two germline ends. Germline V lookup: CDR1 SQVTM, CDR2 ANQGSEA. The CDR3 has 15 residues. The CDR3 DNA sequence: TGCAGCGTTGAGGGGGCAGGCGGGGGCCTGGAGACCCAGTACTTC. This gives the protein CSVEGAGGGLETQYF.

This clonotype was seen ten or more times. The V call is TRBV2, the J call TRBJ1-1; D ambiguous. Per germline, CDR1 SNHLY and CDR2 FYNNEI. The CDR3 loop spans 15 amino acids. Trimming removed 4 bases at V and 3 bases at J, with 15 bases between. CDR3 DNA: TGTGCCAGCAGTGCCTATCAAGGGCGGGACACTGAAGCTTTCTTT. This sequence encodes CASSAYQGRDTEAFF.

This clonotype was detected only a few times. The chain carries TRBV11-1 and TRBJ1-1; TRBD1 might be the D (5 bases). V gave up 3 bases and J gave up 7 bases, with 15 bases separating them. This CDR3 region has 14 residues. The germline V gene has CDR1 SGHAT and CDR2 FQDESV (reference sequence). The CDR3 loop reads CASSFPTRGGEAFF. CDR3 DNA: TGTGCCAGCAGCTTCCCTACGCGGGGGGGTGAAGCTTTCTTT.